This T cell receptor (beta chain) originates from a study of T cells in Graves' hyperthyroidism and ophthalmopathy. Of note for this clonotype: The antigen is not known. A much more abundant neighbour one base away suggests this may be a read error.

TCR beta CDR3 sequences were amplified from RNA transcripts. Researchers ran a first-round RT-PCR on the TCR CDR3 using the HTBI primer set. TCRdb reprocessed the multiplex PCR reads via MiXCR and lists one record per CDR3 protein. The repertoire holds about 770,000 distinct CDR3 sequences, with over 15% as singletons. Study-level findings and limits: Blood also held most thyroid clonotypes expanded beyond 0.001.

Trimming pared 2 bases from V and 4 bases from J, leaving 23 bases between. The CDR3 runs to 18 residues. The germline gives CDR1 SGHAT, CDR2 FQNNGV. Isolation of PBMCs was performed on roughly 9 ml fresh peripheral blood. The chain uses TRBV11-2 and TRBJ1-1; no reliable D call. Sequencing was carried out using blood. This sequence originates from a woman between 50 and 59 years old with Graves' hyperthyroidism that later progressed to Graves' ophthalmopathy. DNA of the CDR3: TGTGCCAGCAGCTTACGGAGAGGGCGGGGTCCTGGTGGCACTGAAGCTTTCTTT. The encoded protein is CASSLRRGRGPGGTEAFF.